These 8 T cell receptor beta chains were sequenced from one sample in a study of PD-1 blockade in mismatch repair-deficient tumors. Libraries were prepared by immunoSEQ multiplex PCR; TCRdb keeps only in-frame clonotypes and omits some of them. Among 50,000 to 75,000 clones listed, around 88% were seen once. The sequencing here drew on peripheral blood, taken 52 weeks after starting pembrolizumab. These receptor sequences come from an adult with mismatch repair-deficient cancer.

The chain employs TRBV5-4 and TRBJ2-1; perhaps TRBD2 as D (6 bases). Germline V gives CDR1 SGHNT, CDR2 YYREEE (reference sequence). The CDR3 runs to 15 residues. The V gene lost 4 bases and the J gene lost 5 bases, with 16 bases spanning the gap. CDR3 bases: TGTGCCAGCAGCCCTGGGACTGTAATGGACAATGAGCAGTTCTTC. It is translated as CASSPGTVMDNEQFF.

This chain joins TRBV13 and TRBJ2-3, with D tentatively TRBD1 or TRBD2 (6 bases each). Trimming removed 4 bases at V and 2 bases at J, with 19 bases between. CDR1 is PRHDT and CDR2 is FYEKMQ in the germline V gene (reference sequence). The CDR3 spans 17 residues. The CDR3 protein is CASSSVGGREFTDTQYF. In nucleotides, the CDR3 is TGTGCCAGCAGCTCTGTGGGGGGCCGAGAGTTCACAGATACGCAGTATTTT.

V and J are TRBV7-2 and TRBJ2-1; 7 nucleotides match TRBD2. The CDR3 runs to 15 residues. The junction had 8 bases not matched to a gene; V was cut back by 3 bases and J by 6 bases. Per the germline V gene, CDR1 is SGHTA and CDR2 is FQGNSA. The CDR3 protein is CASSLEAGTFNEQFF. CDR3 sequence (DNA): TGTGCCAGCAGCTTGGAAGCGGGAACTTTCAATGAGCAGTTCTTC. The full variable domain, completed using reference TRBV7-2 and TRBJ2-1, is GAGVSQSPSNKVTEKGKDVELRCDPISGHTALYWYRQSLGQGLEFLIYFQGNSAPDKSGLPSDRFSAERTGGSVSTLTIQRTQQEDSAVYLCASSLEAGTFNEQFFGPGTRLTVL.

The chain employs TRBV5-6 and TRBJ1-1; 8 bases fit TRBD1. The CDR3 consists of 15 residues. Germline CDR1 reads SGHDT; CDR2 reads YYEEEE. V was pared by 3 bases and J by 0 bases, with 4 bases of the junction left unmatched. Written as DNA, the CDR3 is TGTGCCAGCAGCTCCGGGACAGGAATGAACACTGAAGCTTTCTTT. Residues: CASSSGTGMNTEAFF.

The rearrangement links TRBV11-2 to TRBJ2-5; TRBD2 aligns across 9 bases. The trim removed 7 bases at V and 5 bases at J, leaving 20 bases unmatched. The CDR3 is 18 amino acids. Germline CDR1 SGHAT, CDR2 FQNNGV. Here the CDR3 DNA reads TGTGCCAGCATGAGCCTAGAGGGGCGGGAGGGCCCTCGGGAGACCCAGTACTTC. As protein: CASMSLEGREGPRETQYF.

This clone was observed once. V usage is TRBV4-1 and J usage is TRBJ2-5; 9 bases match TRBD2. This CDR3 contains 15 residues. Germline CDR1 and CDR2: MGHRA and YSYEKL. The V segment lost 2 bases and the J segment 4 bases; nucleotides outside the gene matches: 5. The CDR3 DNA follows: TGCGCCAGCAGCCAATTCCTAGCGGGATCAGAGACCCAGTACTTC. Amino acid sequence: CASSQFLAGSETQYF.

V is TRBV28 and J is TRBJ1-3; D gene ambiguous. The CDR3 is made up of 16 amino acids. The V gene lost 6 bases and the J gene lost 1 base, with 16 bases spanning the gap. Germline V lookup: CDR1 MDHEN, CDR2 SYDVKM. The CDR3 bases are TGTGCCAGCAGAGGGCCAGTCTCAAGTTCTGGAAACACCATATATTTT. It encodes CASRGPVSSSGNTIYF.

The chain joins TRBV4-1 to TRBJ1-4; unclear D gene. Per germline, CDR1 MGHRA and CDR2 YSYEKL. The CDR3 sequence is 15 residues long. V lost 0 bases and J 7 bases, leaving 12 bases between the germline ends. CDR3 in DNA: TGCGCCAGCAGCCAAGATCACCGCCGAACTGAAAAACTGTTTTTT. It specifies CASSQDHRRTEKLFF.